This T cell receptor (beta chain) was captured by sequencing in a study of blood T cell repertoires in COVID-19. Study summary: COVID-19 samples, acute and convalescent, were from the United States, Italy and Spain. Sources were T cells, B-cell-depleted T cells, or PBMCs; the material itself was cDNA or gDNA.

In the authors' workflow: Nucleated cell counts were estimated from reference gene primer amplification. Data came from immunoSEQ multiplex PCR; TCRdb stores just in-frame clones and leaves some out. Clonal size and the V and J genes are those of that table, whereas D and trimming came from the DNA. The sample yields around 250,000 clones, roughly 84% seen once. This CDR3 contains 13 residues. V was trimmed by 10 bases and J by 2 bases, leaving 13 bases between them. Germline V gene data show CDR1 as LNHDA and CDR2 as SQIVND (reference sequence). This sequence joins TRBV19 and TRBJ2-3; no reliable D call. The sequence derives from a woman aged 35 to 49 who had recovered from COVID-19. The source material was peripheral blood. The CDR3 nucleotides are TGTGCCAATATGGCGCGGAACACAGATACGCAGTATTTT. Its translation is CANMARNTDTQYF. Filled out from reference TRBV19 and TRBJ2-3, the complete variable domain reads DGGITQSPKYLFRKEGQNVTLSCEQNLNHDAMYWYRQDPGQGLRLIYYSQIVNDFQKGDIAEGYSVSREKKESFPLTVTSAQKNPTAFYLCANMARNTDTQYFGPGTRLTVL.